The rows below give T cell receptor beta chains drawn from one sample of a study of cytomegalovirus exposure and HLA in healthy donors. TCRdb's table, derived via immunoSEQ multiplex PCR, lists solely in-frame clones and lacks some. The sample yields around 150,000 clones, 55% to 85% seen once. Sample: PBMCs. These receptors originate from a man in his forties in good health and CMV-seronegative. Both conserved end residues are part of each CDR3. The order of the fields is J gene, D gene, V gene, clone size, CDR3 protein, CDR3 DNA. A D gene is named only where the DNA matches it firmly. Size values are once, few and many counts, or a class for expanded clones, and some rows have none.

TRBJ2-7	NA	TRBV5-1	once	CASSLLFRTRSRGSEQYF	TGCGCCAGCAGCTTGCTTTTCCGTACGCGAAGCAGGGGCAGCGAGCAGTACTTC
TRBJ1-2	NA	TRBV7-2	NA	CASSLGGANYGYTF	TGTGCCAGCAGCTTAGGGGGGGCTAACTATGGCTACACCTTC
TRBJ2-2	NA	TRBV30	NA	CAWNDGVTGELFF	TGTGCCTGGAACGACGGGGTCACCGGGGAGCTGTTTTTT
TRBJ1-3	TRBD1	TRBV6-5	NA	CASSRDRRPWYTIYF	TGTGCCAGCAGCCGGGACAGACGTCCTTGGTACACCATATATTTT
TRBJ2-5	TRBD2	TRBV28	once	CASRFSGGVAETQYF	TGTGCCAGCAGGTTTTCGGGGGGGGTGGCGGAGACCCAGTACTTC
TRBJ1-6	NA	TRBV28	few	CASSFEYNSPLHF	TGTGCCAGCAGTTTTGAGTATAATTCACCCCTCCACTTT
TRBJ1-2	TRBD1	TRBV30	NA	CAYRQGASYGYTF	TGTGCCTATCGACAGGGGGCTAGCTATGGCTACACCTTC
TRBJ2-2	TRBD1	TRBV10-3	NA	CAISDGTGFGELFF	TGTGCCATCAGTGATGGGACAGGATTCGGGGAGCTGTTTTTT
TRBJ1-2	TRBD1	TRBV7-6	NA	CASSSTIPGQGIYGYTF	TGTGCCAGCAGCTCCACCATACCGGGACAGGGAATTTATGGCTACACCTTC
TRBJ1-5	TRBD1	TRBV5-1	once	CARWHRGNSNQPQHF	TGCGCCAGGTGGCACAGGGGAAATAGCAATCAGCCCCAGCATTTT
TRBJ2-2	TRBD2	TRBV15	few	CATSRLGLAGVSGGELFF	TGTGCCACCAGCAGATTAGGACTAGCGGGAGTTAGCGGCGGGGAGCTGTTTTTT
TRBJ1-5	TRBD1	TRBV2	NA	CASSLQGAEQPQHF	TGTGCCAGCAGTTTGCAGGGGGCTGAGCAGCCCCAGCATTTT
TRBJ1-3	NA	TRBV10-1	NA	CASSESPGLLSGNTIYF	TGCGCCAGCAGTGAGTCCCCGGGACTTCTCTCTGGAAACACCATATATTTT
TRBJ2-5	NA	TRBV2	NA	CASSDTGRVEETQYF	TGTGCCAGCAGTGATACCGGCAGGGTCGAAGAGACCCAGTACTTC
TRBJ2-7	NA	TRBV5-1	NA	CASSLGGNYEQYF	TGCGCCAGCAGCTTGGGCGGCAACTACGAGCAGTACTTC
TRBJ1-4	NA	TRBV6-1	NA	CASSALARGFATNEKLFF	TGTGCCAGCAGTGCCCTGGCTCGGGGATTCGCAACTAATGAAAAACTGTTTTTT
TRBJ2-1	NA	TRBV15	NA	CATSRDARRANEQFF	TGTGCCACCAGCAGAGACGCAAGGAGGGCGAATGAGCAGTTCTTC
TRBJ2-7	TRBD2	TRBV6-4	NA	CASTRSGPAYEQYF	TGTGCCAGCACCCGTAGCGGGCCCGCCTACGAGCAGTACTTC
TRBJ1-2	TRBD1	TRBV18	NA	CASSPEGQGTGGYTF	TGTGCCAGCTCACCAGAGGGACAGGGGACGGGTGGCTACACCTTC
TRBJ2-5	NA	TRBV25-1	NA	CASSLLAGKTQYF	TGTGCCAGCAGCCTCCTGGCGGGCAAGACCCAGTACTTC
TRBJ1-1	NA	TRBV29-1	NA	CSVHPTAQEAFF	TGCAGCGTTCACCCGACAGCTCAGGAAGCTTTCTTT
TRBJ2-2	NA	TRBV19	NA	CASSNVAGNTGELFF	TGTGCCAGTAGTAATGTGGCGGGAAACACCGGGGAGCTGTTTTTT
TRBJ2-2	NA	TRBV7-6	NA	CASSLNSGLLTGELFF	TGTGCCAGCAGCTTAAACTCGGGACTGCTCACCGGGGAGCTGTTTTTT
TRBJ2-7	NA	TRBV7-2	once	CASSFRTYGEQYF	TGTGCCAGCAGCTTCCGGACTTATGGAGAGCAGTACTTC
TRBJ2-2	TRBD1	TRBV28	NA	CASSPTGQGGGELFF	TGTGCCAGCAGTCCTACAGGACAGGGGGGCGGGGAGCTGTTTTTT
TRBJ1-2	TRBD1	TRBV5-6	NA	CASSDRGPASYGYTF	TGTGCCAGCAGCGACAGGGGGCCCGCTTCCTATGGCTACACCTTC
TRBJ2-2	TRBD1	TRBV29-1	once	CSIGQGAGELFF	TGCAGCATTGGACAGGGGGCCGGGGAGCTGTTTTTT
TRBJ1-3	NA	TRBV5-1	NA	CASSQYYRSGNTIYF	TGCGCCAGCAGCCAATACTACAGGTCTGGAAACACCATATATTTT
TRBJ1-4	NA	TRBV6-1	NA	CASSEVGWRGDGKLFF	TGTGCCAGCAGTGAGGTGGGGTGGAGGGGTGATGGAAAACTGTTTTTT
TRBJ2-7	TRBD1	TRBV7-6	NA	CASSLAGQGARYEQYF	TGTGCCAGCAGCTTGGCGGGACAGGGGGCTAGATACGAGCAGTACTTC
TRBJ2-7	NA	TRBV28	few	CASSFGGSYEQYF	TGTGCCAGCAGTTTCGGGGGATCCTACGAGCAGTACTTC